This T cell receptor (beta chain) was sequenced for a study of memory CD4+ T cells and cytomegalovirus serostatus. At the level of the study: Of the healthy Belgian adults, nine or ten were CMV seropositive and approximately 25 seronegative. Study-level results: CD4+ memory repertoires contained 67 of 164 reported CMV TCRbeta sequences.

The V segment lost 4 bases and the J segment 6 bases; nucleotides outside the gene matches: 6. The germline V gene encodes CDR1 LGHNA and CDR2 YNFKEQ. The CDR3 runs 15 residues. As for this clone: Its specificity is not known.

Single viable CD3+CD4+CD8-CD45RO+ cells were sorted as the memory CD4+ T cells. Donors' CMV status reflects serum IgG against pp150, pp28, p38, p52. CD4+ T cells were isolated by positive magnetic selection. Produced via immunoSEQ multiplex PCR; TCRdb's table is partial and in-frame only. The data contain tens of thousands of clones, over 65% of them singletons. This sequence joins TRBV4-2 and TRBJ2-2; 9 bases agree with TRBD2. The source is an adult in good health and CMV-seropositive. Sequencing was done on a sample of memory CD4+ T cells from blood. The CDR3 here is CASSRTSGQSGELFF. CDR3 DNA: TGTGCCAGCAGCCGTACTAGCGGGCAGTCCGGGGAGCTGTTTTTT.